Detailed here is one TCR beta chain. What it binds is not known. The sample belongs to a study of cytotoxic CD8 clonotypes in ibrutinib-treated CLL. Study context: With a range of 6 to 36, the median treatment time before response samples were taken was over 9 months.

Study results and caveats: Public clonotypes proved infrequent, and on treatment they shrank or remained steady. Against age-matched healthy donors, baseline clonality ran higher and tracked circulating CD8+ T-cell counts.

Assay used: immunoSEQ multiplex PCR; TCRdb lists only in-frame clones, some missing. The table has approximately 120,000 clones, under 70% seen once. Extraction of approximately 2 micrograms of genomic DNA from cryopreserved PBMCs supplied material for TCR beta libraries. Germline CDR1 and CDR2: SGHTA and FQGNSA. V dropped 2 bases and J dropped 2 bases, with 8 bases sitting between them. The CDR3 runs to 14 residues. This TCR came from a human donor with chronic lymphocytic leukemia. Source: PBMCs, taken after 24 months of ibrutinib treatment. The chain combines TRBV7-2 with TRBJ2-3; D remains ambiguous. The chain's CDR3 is CASSLRRPTDTQYF. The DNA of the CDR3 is TGTGCCAGCAGCTTACGACGCCCCACAGATACGCAGTATTTT.